This passage covers 14 T cell receptor beta chains from one sample sequenced in a study of beta chain features in type 1 diabetes. The whole isolated RNA underwent reverse transcription, so sequencing captured expressed TCRB transcripts. Libraries were prepared by immunoSEQ multiplex PCR; TCRdb keeps only in-frame clonotypes and omits some of them. The sample consists of around 500,000 clones, around 10% of them appearing once. The sample taken for sequencing was naive CD4+ T cells from blood. Source of these receptors: a woman younger than 30 in good health.

The chain combines TRBV14 with TRBJ2-3; D ambiguous. The CDR3 runs 15 residues. Trimming removed 1 base from V and 6 bases from J, with 14 bases in between. Germline lookup yields CDR1 SGHDN and CDR2 FVKESK. CDR3 protein: CASSQVAGLRDTQYF. DNA of the CDR3: TGTGCCAGCAGCCAAGTGGCAGGTTTGAGGGATACGCAGTATTTT. Based on the CDR3 plus reference TRBV14 and TRBJ2-3, the full variable domain is EAGVTQFPSHSVIEKGQTVTLRCDPISGHDNLYWYRRVMGKEIKFLLHFVKESKQDESGMPNNRFLAERTGGTYSTLKVQPAELEDSGVYFCASSQVAGLRDTQYFGPGTRLTVL.

The chain couples TRBV28 to TRBJ2-1; unclear D gene. The CDR3 extends over 15 amino acids. The V end was cut by 4 bases, the J end by 6 bases, with 16 bases between. The V gene's germline CDR1 is MDHEN and CDR2 SYDVKM. The CDR3, as DNA: TGTGCCAGCAGTTCACCGGAAGTTTTAGGCAATGAGCAGTTCTTC. As protein: CASSSPEVLGNEQFF.

This clone was counted between two and nine times. The gene calls are TRBV29-1 and TRBJ1-2; D not resolved. The CDR3 sequence is 13 residues long. Germline V gene lookup returns CDR1 SQVTM and CDR2 ANQGSEA. V was cut by 4 bases and J by 2 bases, with 11 bases left in between. The CDR3 sequence is CSVVLSGNYGYTF. CDR3 coding DNA: TGCAGCGTTGTGTTGTCGGGGAACTATGGCTACACCTTC.

The chain links TRBV7-9 to TRBJ2-3; TRBD2 aligns across 13 bases. V lost 6 bases to trimming and J lost 0 bases; unmatched junction nucleotides: 3. Germline values: CDR1 SEHNR, CDR2 FQNEAQ (reference sequence). The CDR3 sequence is 16 residues long. CDR3 loop: CASSGTSGTSTDTQYF. The DNA for the CDR3 is TGTGCCAGCAGTGGGACTAGCGGGACGAGCACAGATACGCAGTATTTT. The full variable domain, its missing parts supplied by reference TRBV7-9 and TRBJ2-3, is DTGVSQNPRHKITKRGQNVTFRCDPISEHNRLYWYRQTLGQGPEFLTYFQNEAQLEKSRLLSDRFSAERPKGSFSTLEIQRTEQGDSAMYLCASSGTSGTSTDTQYFGPGTRLTVL.

On this clone: This sample also contains other DNA sequences that code for the same CDR3. This chain connects TRBV7-3 to TRBJ2-3, with D unclear. Germline CDR1 SGHTA, CDR2 FQGTGA. V lost 5 bases and J 2 bases, leaving 11 bases between the germline ends. The CDR3 contains 14 residues. The CDR3 DNA reads as TGTGCCAGCAGCCCCGGAGATTCCACAGATACGCAGTATTTT. This gives the protein CASSPGDSTDTQYF.

This clone was counted many times. J is TRBJ2-1 and V is TRBV29-1; 11 nucleotides align to TRBD2. CDR3 length: 14 residues. V was pared by 3 bases and J by 9 bases, with 7 bases of the junction left unmatched. CDR1 and CDR2 (germline): SQVTM, ANQGSEA. CDR3 sequence: CSVDLAGGPGEQFF. Here the CDR3 DNA reads TGCAGCGTTGATTTAGCGGGAGGGCCCGGTGAGCAGTTCTTC.

The rearrangement joins TRBV7-8 to TRBJ2-1, with 11 bases identical to TRBD2. Germline CDR1 reads SGHVS; CDR2 reads FQNEAQ. With V trimmed by 5 bases and J by 5 bases, 8 bases remained unmatched. This CDR3 comprises 16 residues. The CDR3 sequence is CASSPISGRGNNEQFF. CDR3 sequence (DNA): TGTGCCAGCAGCCCAATTAGCGGGAGGGGGAACAATGAGCAGTTCTTC.

This clone has just a few counts. V is TRBV28 and J is TRBJ2-3; 8 positions agree with TRBD2. Trimming at V came to 6 bases and at J to 0 bases, leaving 8 bases not matched to a gene. CDR3 size: 16 residues. CDR1 MDHEN and CDR2 SYDVKM come from the germline V gene. The CDR3 DNA sequence: TGTGCCAGCAGCTCAATAGCGGGGAAGAGCACAGATACGCAGTATTTT. Amino acids: CASSSIAGKSTDTQYF.

This clone has just a few counts. The chain employs TRBV11-3 and TRBJ2-1; weak D call: TRBD2 (6 bases). CDR3 size: 14 residues. The V end lost 1 base, the J end lost 6 bases, and 10 bases lay between the germline ends. The V gene's germline CDR1 is SGHNT and CDR2 YENEEA. The CDR3 spells CASSLVPGVNEQFF. DNA of the CDR3: TGTGCCAGCAGCTTAGTCCCGGGGGTCAATGAGCAGTTCTTC.

This clone appeared a few times. The chain employs TRBV2 and TRBJ2-3; D is uncertain. The germline gives CDR1 SNHLY, CDR2 FYNNEI. V was cut by 5 bases and J by 4 bases, with 7 bases left in between. The CDR3 spans 12 residues. The CDR3 region has the DNA TGTGCCAGCAGTCCGCTAGCAGATACGCAGTATTTT. This sequence encodes CASSPLADTQYF.

The chain carries TRBV7-2 and TRBJ2-7, with D uncertain. This CDR3 has 13 amino acids. Germline V lookup: CDR1 SGHTA, CDR2 FQGNSA. Trimming took 1 base from V and 3 from J, leaving 7 bases between them. In DNA, the CDR3 is TGTGCCAGCAGCTTAGATCCGGGCTACGAGCAGTACTTC. Protein sequence: CASSLDPGYEQYF.

The V gene is TRBV4-3, the J gene TRBJ2-7; D remains unclear. Trimming left V 1 base short and J 7 bases short, with 14 bases between. Germline CDR1 LGHNA, CDR2 YSLEER. The CDR3 is 14 amino acids. The CDR3 spells CASSQGRLVGEQYF. The CDR3 coding sequence is TGCGCCAGCAGCCAAGGAAGACTGGTCGGGGAGCAGTACTTC.

The chain recombines TRBV7-9 with TRBJ2-3; 11 nucleotides align to TRBD2. With 5 bases clipped from V and 0 bases from J, the junction kept 13 bases outside the gene matches. The CDR3 is 19 amino acids. Per the germline V gene, CDR1 is SEHNR and CDR2 is FQNEAQ (reference sequence). The CDR3: CASSPPLGTSGTSTDTQYF. The CDR3 DNA is TGTGCCAGCAGCCCCCCGCTGGGGACTAGCGGAACCAGCACAGATACGCAGTATTTT.

V gene TRBV6-5 combines with J gene TRBJ2-7, with 12 bases identical to TRBD2. J lost 3 bases, V lost 6 bases, and 6 bases had no gene match. The CDR3 is 15 residues long. Germline CDR1 is MNHEY and CDR2 is SVGAGI. This chain's CDR3 is CASRQLAGGFYEQYF. The CDR3 coding sequence is TGTGCCAGCAGGCAACTAGCGGGAGGCTTCTACGAGCAGTACTTC.